Listed here are 12 T cell receptor beta chains from one sample, sequenced in a study of Ad26.COV2.S vaccination and SARS-CoV-2 variants. Treatment here: about 20 received Ad26.COV2.S at low or high dose, single or two shots; 5 received placebo; per-sample allocation not given. At day 63 after the first vaccine or placebo injection, samples were drawn. Clones were read by immunoSEQ multiplex PCR, and TCRdb kept only the in-frame ones, dropping some. This table holds some 400,000 clones, over 75% found once. The input for sequencing was peripheral blood, taken in a trial of Ad26.COV2.S vaccine versus placebo. Every receptor here comes from a person aged 18-65 years who received the Ad26.COV2.S COVID-19 vaccine or a placebo.

The rearrangement uses TRBV2 and TRBJ1-2; no definite D call. Trimming took 3 bases from V and 4 from J, leaving 12 bases between them. The CDR3 length is 14 residues. The germline gives CDR1 SNHLY, CDR2 FYNNEI. This chain's CDR3 is CASSDGPGIYGYTF. The CDR3 DNA is TGTGCCAGCAGTGACGGTCCGGGAATCTATGGCTACACCTTC.

The rearrangement links TRBV2 to TRBJ1-2, with D unclear. V was shortened by 1 base and J by 8 bases, with 11 bases between the two germline ends. The CDR3 has 13 amino acids. Germline V gene lookup returns CDR1 SNHLY and CDR2 FYNNEI. The CDR3 here is CASSEGGVRGYTF. Here the CDR3 DNA reads TGTGCCAGCAGTGAAGGCGGGGTACGAGGCTACACCTTC.

V is TRBV10-2 and J is TRBJ2-1, with a weak D call TRBD1 (6 bases). The CDR3 is 13 amino acids. The germline V and J ends were trimmed by 6 bases and 8 bases, with 14 bases remaining between them. The V gene's germline CDR1 is WSHSY and CDR2 SAAADI. CDR3: CASRPGDDYEQFF. CDR3 DNA: TGCGCCAGCAGGCCAGGGGATGACTATGAGCAGTTCTTC.

The chain recombines TRBV5-1 with TRBJ2-7; tentative D call: TRBD1 (7 bases). The V gene lost 4 bases and the J gene lost 0 bases, with 20 bases spanning the gap. CDR3 size: 17 residues. The V gene's germline CDR1 is SGHRS and CDR2 YFSETQ. CDR3 in amino acids: CASSPGRGEVFSYEQYF. CDR3 coding DNA: TGCGCCAGCAGCCCCGGCAGGGGGGAAGTCTTCTCCTACGAGCAGTACTTC.

The chain carries TRBV10-3 and TRBJ1-5, with a tentative D call TRBD1 (6 bases). V lost 4 bases to trimming and J lost 7 bases, with 14 bases between them. The CDR3 runs 14 residues. The V gene's germline CDR1 is ENHRY and CDR2 SYGVKD. Written as DNA, the CDR3 is TGTGCCATCAGTGGCCGGGGTAGGGGGCAGCCCCAGCATTTT. This translates into CAISGRGRGQPQHF.

The chain links TRBV2 to TRBJ2-4; 8 bases are a match to TRBD2. Germline CDR1 is SNHLY and CDR2 is FYNNEI. The V segment lost 3 bases and the J segment 2 bases; nucleotides outside the gene matches: 6. This CDR3 contains 16 residues. This CDR3 is CASSDRQRETKNIQYF. The CDR3 DNA reads TGTGCCAGCAGTGACAGACAGCGGGAGACCAAAAACATTCAGTACTTC.

This chain connects TRBV6-4 to TRBJ2-1; 8 bases map to TRBD2. CDR3 length equals 13 residues. The V gene end was trimmed by 5 bases and the J gene end by 5 bases; junction bases not matched to a gene: 2. The germline V gene encodes CDR1 MRHNA and CDR2 SNTAGT. The DNA of the CDR3 is TGTGCCAGCAGTAGCGGGAGTAACAATGAGCAGTTCTTC. Residues: CASSSGSNNEQFF.

This chain joins TRBV5-1 and TRBJ2-3; 11 positions agree with TRBD2. The CDR3 has 17 residues. The ends lost 2 bases at V and 5 bases at J; junction bases unmatched: 10. Germline V gene data show CDR1 as SGHRS and CDR2 as YFSETQ. This CDR3 is CASSFGLLAGVEDTQYF. The CDR3 DNA is TGCGCCAGCAGCTTTGGGTTACTAGCGGGAGTTGAAGATACGCAGTATTTT.

The V gene is TRBV5-5, the J gene TRBJ1-5; D remains ambiguous. The germline V gene has CDR1 SGHKS and CDR2 YYEKEE (reference sequence). The V end lost 2 bases, the J end lost 0 bases, and 6 bases lay between the germline ends. The CDR3 has 14 residues. CDR3 in DNA: TGTGCCAGCAGCTTTGAGGATAGCAATCAGCCCCAGCATTTT. Protein product: CASSFEDSNQPQHF.

This chain links TRBV5-6 with TRBJ2-2; 7 nucleotides agree with TRBD2. J was trimmed by 7 bases and V by 3 bases; bases with no gene match: 6. The length of the CDR3 is 14 residues. Germline CDR1 SGHDT, CDR2 YYEEEE. CDR3 region: CASSSGLVGGELFF. The CDR3 nucleotides are TGTGCCAGCAGCTCCGGACTAGTTGGCGGGGAGCTGTTTTTT.

The V gene is TRBV29-1, the J gene TRBJ1-2; maybe TRBD1 (6 bases). V was pared by 6 bases and J by 4 bases, with 18 bases between. The CDR3 length is 14 residues. From germline, CDR1 is SQVTM and CDR2 ANQGSEA. The chain's CDR3 is CSVPGGGSGYGYTF. The CDR3 DNA sequence: TGCAGCGTCCCCGGCGGGGGCTCTGGCTATGGCTACACCTTC. Full variable domain (rest looked up from reference TRBV29-1 and TRBJ1-2): SAVISQKPSRDICQRGTSLTIQCQVDSQVTMMFWYRQQPGQSLTLIATANQGSEATYESGFVIDKFPISRPNLTFSTLTVSNMSPEDSSIYLCSVPGGGSGYGYTFGSGTRLTVV.

The rearrangement uses TRBV5-1 and TRBJ1-5; the D gene is possibly TRBD1 (6 bases). Germline V gene data show CDR1 as SGHRS and CDR2 as YFSETQ. Trimming shortened V by 1 base and J by 9 bases, and 29 bases separated the two germline ends. The CDR3 runs 19 residues. CDR3 residues: CASSLSRDGIRPRGLPQHF. The CDR3 DNA sequence: TGCGCCAGCAGCTTGTCCCGTGATGGGATTCGCCCCAGGGGTCTGCCCCAGCATTTT.